The 17 T cell receptor beta chains given below trace back to one sample, sequenced in a study of cytomegalovirus exposure and HLA in healthy donors. PCR used 60 Vbeta primers and 13 Jbeta primers. TCRdb keeps only in-frame clones here, not all; method: immunoSEQ multiplex PCR. The sample carries some 140,000 clones, roughly 80% recorded once. The sample taken for sequencing was PBMCs. The receptor set was obtained from a man aged 18 to 30 in good health and CMV-seronegative.

V gene TRBV6-5 combines with J gene TRBJ2-5; 9 bases align to TRBD1. The ends lost 5 bases at V and 7 bases at J; junction bases unmatched: 8. Germline CDR1 MNHEY, CDR2 SVGAGI. The CDR3 is 14 residues long. The CDR3 sequence: CASSQGQGVGTQYF. The CDR3 DNA follows: TGTGCCAGCAGTCAGGGACAGGGTGTCGGGACCCAGTACTTC.

This chain links TRBV30 with TRBJ1-3, with 12 bases identical to TRBD1. Germline values: CDR1 GTSNPN, CDR2 SVGIG (reference sequence). V lost 4 bases and J lost 5; bases outside the gene matches: 9. This CDR3 spans 16 amino acids. CDR3 nucleotide sequence: TGTGCCTGGACCTCAGGGGGGACAGGGGGCCGAAACACCATATATTTT. Amino acid sequence: CAWTSGGTGGRNTIYF.

This chain links TRBV9 with TRBJ1-6, with D perhaps TRBD1 (5 bases). Germline V CDR1 and CDR2: SGDLS, YYNGEE. The CDR3 sequence is 16 residues long. The germline V and J ends were trimmed by 4 bases and 2 bases, with 13 bases remaining between them. In DNA form, the CDR3 reads TGTGCCAGCAGCCCCGGGGGGAGCCCCTATAATTCACCCCTCCACTTT. Its protein product is CASSPGGSPYNSPLHF.

In this sample, this clone turned up a few times. The J gene is TRBJ1-6, the V gene TRBV6-6, with D possibly matching TRBD1 (6 bases). The CDR3 extends over 14 amino acids. Germline assignment: CDR1 MNHNY and CDR2 SVGAGI (reference sequence). Trimming cost V 6 bases and J 8 bases, with 14 bases left between them. CDR3 region: CASSPDRSDSPLHF. For the CDR3, the DNA is TGTGCCAGCAGCCCCGACAGGAGTGATTCACCCCTCCACTTT.

The CDR3 bases are TGCGCCAGCAGCCATGGCGGAGCCTACAATGAGCAGTTCTTC. This sequence encodes CASSHGGAYNEQFF. This chain links TRBV4-1 with TRBJ2-1; no firm D call. With 3 bases removed from V and 2 bases from J, the gap between germline ends came to 8 bases. Germline CDR1 MGHRA, CDR2 YSYEKL. This CDR3 comprises 14 residues.

The chain uses TRBV5-1 and TRBJ1-4, with 7 bases identical to TRBD1. CDR3 length: 13 residues. V lost 4 bases, J lost 6 bases, and 3 bases stayed unmatched. Germline CDR1 SGHRS, CDR2 YFSETQ. Here the CDR3 reads CASSAGTDEKLFF. The CDR3 nucleotides are TGCGCCAGCAGCGCCGGGACAGATGAAAAACTGTTTTTT.

The rearrangement uses TRBV6-6 and TRBJ2-3; a weak D match, TRBD2 (7 bases). From germline, CDR1 is MNHNY and CDR2 SVGAGI (reference sequence). The CDR3 extends over 13 amino acids. Here the CDR3 DNA reads TGTGGCACGCGGGGGCCTAGCACAGATACGCAGTATTTT. This sequence encodes CGTRGPSTDTQYF.

The J gene is TRBJ1-1, the V gene TRBV6-6; D gene uncertain. Germline CDR1 and CDR2: MNHNY and SVGAGI (reference sequence). The CDR3 is 12 amino acids. V lost 6 bases and J lost 11, with 16 bases in between. CDR3 region: CASSLDWEDAFF. The CDR3, as DNA: TGTGCCAGCAGCTTAGACTGGGAGGATGCTTTCTTT.

This clone was recorded only once. The chain has TRBV27 and TRBJ1-1; 8 bases line up with TRBD1. Germline CDR1 reads MNHEY; CDR2 reads SMNVEV (reference sequence). This CDR3 contains 14 residues. V lost 5 bases and J lost 4; bases outside the gene matches: 6. The CDR3 nucleotides are TGTGCCAGCAGTACCCAGGGGGCCGGCACTGAAGCTTTCTTT. Its translation: CASSTQGAGTEAFF.

This chain connects TRBV2 to TRBJ1-6, with D maybe TRBD1 (6 bases). The CDR3 is made up of 13 amino acids. V lost 10 bases, J lost 5 bases, and 12 bases lay in between. Germline V gene sequence: CDR1 SNHLY, CDR2 FYNNEI. The CDR3 DNA reads as TGTGCCACCAGACAGGACAATAATTCACCCCTCCACTTT. This gives the protein CATRQDNNSPLHF.

The CDR3 DNA reads as TGTGCCAGCCATACTCCCGGGAGGGATGAAAAACTGTTTTTT. Translation gives CASHTPGRDEKLFF. The chain joins TRBV7-9 to TRBJ1-4; D is ambiguous. The CDR3 sequence is 14 residues long. Trimming pared 8 bases from V and 6 bases from J, leaving 16 bases between. From germline, CDR1 is SEHNR and CDR2 FQNEAQ (reference sequence).

J is TRBJ1-2 and V is TRBV19, with 8 bases matching TRBD1. The CDR3 contains 15 residues. Germline CDR1 LNHDA, CDR2 SQIVND (reference sequence). Trimming removed 6 bases from V and 2 bases from J; junction bases left unmatched: 8. In DNA, the CDR3 is TGTGCCAGTAGGCGGGAAAACAGGGGGAACTATGGCTACACCTTC. Encoded protein: CASRRENRGNYGYTF.

The chain is built from TRBV19 and TRBJ2-1; D might be TRBD2 (6 bases). Germline CDR1 is LNHDA and CDR2 is SQIVND (reference sequence). With 3 bases removed from V and 6 bases from J, the gap between germline ends came to 15 bases. The CDR3 is 15 residues long. CDR3 residues: CASSMQGLGGNEQFF. The CDR3 region has the DNA TGTGCCAGTAGTATGCAGGGCCTGGGAGGCAATGAGCAGTTCTTC.

The rearrangement joins TRBV6-6 to TRBJ2-7; D unresolved. With 1 base removed from V and 4 bases from J, the gap between germline ends came to 5 bases. Germline V CDR1 and CDR2: MNHNY, SVGAGI (reference sequence). CDR3 length: 12 residues. The CDR3 DNA reads TGTGCCAGCAGTTACTTTCCTTACGAGCAGTACTTC. Amino acids: CASSYFPYEQYF.

The chain links TRBV7-2 to TRBJ1-5; D possibly corresponds to TRBD1 (5 bases). This CDR3 is 15 amino acids long. In germline, CDR1 is SGHTA, CDR2 FQGNSA. Trimming left V 5 bases short and J 6 bases short, with 17 bases between. CDR3 sequence (DNA): TGTGCCAGCAGCGACACACCTAACGGGGGTCAGCCCCAGCATTTT. Its protein product is CASSDTPNGGQPQHF.

The chain joins TRBV18 to TRBJ2-1, with TRBD2 matching over 12 bases. The CDR3 sequence is 19 residues long. Germline V gives CDR1 KGHSH, CDR2 LQKENI. J gave up 2 bases and V 0 bases, and 8 bases lay outside the gene matches. CDR3 nucleotides: TGTGCCAGCTCACCACCCCTAGCGGGGGGGACAGGGGCCTACAATGAGCAGTTCTTC. Translating it yields CASSPPLAGGTGAYNEQFF.

Only a few counts were recorded for this clone. V usage is TRBV6-5 and J usage is TRBJ2-5, with D maybe TRBD1 (6 bases). The V end was cut by 11 bases, the J end by 2 bases, with 12 bases between. The CDR3 spans 12 residues. Germline V CDR1 and CDR2: MNHEY, SVGAGI. This chain's CDR3 is CAVRDTQETQYF. CDR3 nucleotides: TGTGCCGTCCGGGACACGCAAGAGACCCAGTACTTC.